This T cell receptor (beta chain) was captured by sequencing in a study of blood T cells in healthy people across ages. Whole-study context: In model experiments, template switching was able to capture about one barcoded beta molecule for every two T cells that were present.

General study findings and limits: Investigators treated diversity estimates from one million T cells as underestimates. Older age coincided with a roughly linear decline in TCR beta diversity per million T cells. Aged donors had fewer naive CD4+ cells and lower diversity than long-lived donors.

To note about this clonotype: The antigen is not known.

This CDR3 contains 14 residues. Germline CDR1 is LNHDA and CDR2 is SQIVND (reference sequence). Trimming shortened V by 5 bases and J by 4 bases, and 14 bases separated the two germline ends. A second PCR, run for about 7 to 11 cycles, used a sample-barcoded 5' primer plus a J-beta primer mix. TCRdb processed the 5' RACE reads anew with MiXCR; each CDR3 protein has one entry. The table shows around 280,000 distinct CDR3 sequences, with roughly 27% occurring only once. Material: blood. V is TRBV19 and J is TRBJ1-1; D uncertain. This TCR derives from a woman aged 65 to 85 in good health. CDR3: CASSLNREGTEAFF. CDR3 nucleotide sequence: TGTGCCAGTAGTCTCAACCGGGAGGGCACTGAAGCTTTCTTT.